The clone carrying this T cell receptor beta chain was recorded a few times. The target antigen is unknown. The data stem from a study of T cells in Graves' hyperthyroidism and ophthalmopathy. Findings of the study overall: Most clonotypes that expanded in the thyroid above 0.001 also showed up in blood. The model predicted ophthalmopathy a median around 6 months before onset.

Uncontrolled infection, other autoimmune disease, pregnancy or lactation led to exclusion. The V gene's germline CDR1 is GTSNPN and CDR2 SVGIG (reference sequence). Deletions cut 5 bases from V and 5 bases from J, with 8 bases between. The CDR3 extends over 11 amino acids. RNA transcripts provided the source from which TCR beta CDR3 regions were amplified. The HTBI primer set drove a first-round RT-PCR of the TCR CDR3. TCRdb ran MiXCR on the multiplex PCR reads and lists one entry per CDR3 protein. This table has about 350,000 distinct CDR3 sequences, about 15% appearing once. The source is a woman aged 30 to 39 with Graves' hyperthyroidism. The gene calls are TRBV30 and TRBJ2-3, with D hard to call. Sequenced input: blood. In DNA form, the CDR3 reads TGTGCCTGGGCTACTCGAGATACGCAGTATTTT. Its protein product is CAWATRDTQYF.